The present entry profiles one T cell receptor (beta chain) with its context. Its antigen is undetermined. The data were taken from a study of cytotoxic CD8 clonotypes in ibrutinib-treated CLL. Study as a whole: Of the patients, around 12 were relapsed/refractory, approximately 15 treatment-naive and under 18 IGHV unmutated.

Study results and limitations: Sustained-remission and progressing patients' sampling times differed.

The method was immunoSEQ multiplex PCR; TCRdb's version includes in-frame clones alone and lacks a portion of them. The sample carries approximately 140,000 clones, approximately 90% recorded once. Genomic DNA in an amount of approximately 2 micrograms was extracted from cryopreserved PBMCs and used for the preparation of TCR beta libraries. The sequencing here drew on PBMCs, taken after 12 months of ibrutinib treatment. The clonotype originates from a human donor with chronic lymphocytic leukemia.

The CDR3 DNA reads TGTGCCAGCAGTCAAGAGCGGGGGGCGAGCACCTTC. Translating gives CASSQERGASTF. The chain has TRBV28 and TRBJ1-2; possibly TRBD1 for D (6 bases). CDR1 is MDHEN, CDR2 SYDVKM, per germline. The length of the CDR3 is 12 residues. Trimming shortened V by 5 bases and J by 13 bases, and 17 bases separated the two germline ends.